This T cell receptor beta chain was profiled in a study of shared clonotypes between healthy human individuals. Germline loops: CDR1 GTSNPN, CDR2 SVGIG (reference sequence). The CDR3 length is 14 residues. Germline trimming cut 4 bases from V and 5 bases from J; bases unmatched to any gene: 9. The assay ran at deep level. This table comes from immunoSEQ multiplex PCR, and its TCRdb copy is limited to in-frame clones, with some not included. The sample records under 1,100,000 clones, around 82% being singletons. In the case of this clone: Its antigen is undetermined.

General study points: It was the few donors that limited the genetic and exposure-history diversity represented. Naive subsets, compared against memory subsets, generally had larger estimated richness values. Unshared clonotypes carried lower generation probabilities than those common to all four donors.

This TCR was recovered from a young man in good health. Some clones in this sample may be carry-over from other donors' samples. Input material: memory CD4+ T cells from PBMCs. The subset was: CD45RA-negative fraction. The gene calls are TRBV30 and TRBJ2-5; TRBD1 matches at 8 bases. Here the CDR3 reads CAWIGQGAGETQYF. In nucleotides, the CDR3 is TGTGCCTGGATCGGGCAGGGGGCAGGGGAGACCCAGTACTTC.